This TCR beta chain was obtained from a study of beta chain features in type 1 diabetes. Study-level background: All samples combined gave about 100 million sorted cells for examination.

Unmatched junction bases numbered 6, after V lost 4 bases and J lost 2 bases. The CDR3 spans 15 residues. Germline values: CDR1 SNHLY, CDR2 FYNNEI. Expressed TCRB transcripts were sequenced because the isolated RNA had all been reverse transcribed beforehand. The protocol was immunoSEQ multiplex PCR, while the TCRdb copy is restricted to in-frame clones and leaves out a portion. This sample has roughly 41,000 clones, with approximately 49% found just once. This clone was counted a few times. What it recognizes is unknown. Markers CD45RO/CCR7/CD25/CD127/CD95/CD27 served to sort CD4+ naive, central memory, regulatory and stem cell-like memory cells. Findings and limits, study-wide: A pattern of fewer insertions and more deletions at VDJ junctions was seen in type 1 diabetes patients.

Sequencing was done on a sample of central memory CD4+ T cells from blood. The chain joins TRBV2 to TRBJ2-5; 8 positions agree with TRBD1. The receptor was isolated from a woman under 30 in good health. The CDR3 DNA reads as TGTGCCAGCAGTGGATATCGACAGGGGCAAGAGACCCAGTACTTC. The encoded protein is CASSGYRQGQETQYF. Full variable domain (missing parts from reference TRBV2 and TRBJ2-5): EPEVTQTPSHQVTQMGQEVILRCVPISNHLYFYWYRQILGQKVEFLVSFYNNEISEKSEIFDDQFSVERPDGSNFTLKIRSTKLEDSAMYFCASSGYRQGQETQYFGPGTRLLVL.